The 15 T cell receptor beta chains below come from one sample, sequenced in a study of shared clonotypes between healthy human individuals. The repertoire was sequenced with immunoSEQ multiplex PCR; TCRdb's copy has only in-frame clones and lacks some. Among about 2.4 million clones listed, approximately 94% were seen once. Material for sequencing was naive CD4+ T cells sorted from blood. Subset of the sample: CD45RA+ positively selected. Receptors were obtained from a man aged 18-30 years in good health.

The chain is built from TRBV11-3 and TRBJ2-3; a weak D match, TRBD2 (6 bases). V shed 4 bases and J shed 5 bases, with 16 bases lying between them. Germline V CDR1 and CDR2: SGHNT, YENEEA. This CDR3 is 15 amino acids long. Written as DNA, the CDR3 is TGTGCCAGCAGCTCGGAGGGTAGGGGAGGAGATACGCAGTATTTT. Its protein product is CASSSEGRGGDTQYF.

The chain uses TRBV7-2 and TRBJ2-1, with D maybe TRBD2 (6 bases). The CDR3 sequence is 16 residues long. V was clipped by 5 bases and J by 0 bases, with 14 bases between them. Germline CDR1 and CDR2: SGHTA and FQGNSA. The CDR3 bases are TGTGCCAGCAGCCTCGTCGGAGGGCCCTCCTACAATGAGCAGTTCTTC. Protein: CASSLVGGPSYNEQFF. Complete variable domain (other parts from reference TRBV7-2 and TRBJ2-1): GAGVSQSPSNKVTEKGKDVELRCDPISGHTALYWYRQSLGQGLEFLIYFQGNSAPDKSGLPSDRFSAERTGGSVSTLTIQRTQQEDSAVYLCASSLVGGPSYNEQFFGPGTRLTVL.

J is TRBJ1-6 and V is TRBV5-4; no definite D call. CDR1 and CDR2 (germline): SGHNT, YYREEE (reference sequence). The CDR3 extends over 15 amino acids. V was shortened by 0 bases and J by 5 bases, with 9 bases between the two germline ends. In DNA, the CDR3 is TGTGCCAGCAGCTTGGGGGTGGGGAATAATTCACCCCTCCACTTT. It translates to CASSLGVGNNSPLHF.

The CDR3 reads CASSPIGGADTEAFF. The CDR3 bases are TGTGCCAGCTCCCCGATTGGAGGGGCGGACACTGAAGCTTTCTTT. The chain recombines TRBV18 with TRBJ1-1; D might be TRBD1 (5 bases). V was trimmed by 6 bases and J by 3 bases, leaving 17 bases between them. Looked up from germline, CDR1 is KGHSH and CDR2 is LQKENI. CDR3 length: 15 amino acids.

The genes are TRBV25-1 and TRBJ1-6, with TRBD1 matching over 7 bases. The V gene's germline CDR1 is MGHDK and CDR2 SYGVNS. J was trimmed by 9 bases and V by 6 bases; bases with no gene match: 5. The CDR3 consists of 13 residues. CDR3 nucleotides: TGTGCCAGCAGCGGACAGGTCTTTTCACCCCTCCACTTT. It encodes CASSGQVFSPLHF.

The chain links TRBV6-1 to TRBJ2-3, with 11 positions matching TRBD2. After removal of 3 bases from V and 0 bases from J, the junction contained 5 bases not matched to a gene. The CDR3 runs 17 residues. CDR1 and CDR2 from the germline V gene are MNHNS and SASEGT. This chain's CDR3 is CASSDGLAGPSTDTQYF. Written as DNA, the CDR3 is TGTGCCAGCAGTGACGGACTAGCGGGTCCTAGCACAGATACGCAGTATTTT.

This clone was seen once. Other nucleotide sequences from this sample produce the same CDR3. The gene calls are TRBV10-3 and TRBJ2-5, with 7 bases matching TRBD1. This CDR3 is 13 amino acids long. J gave up 5 bases and V 5 bases, and 5 bases lay outside the gene matches. Per germline, CDR1 ENHRY and CDR2 SYGVKD. This CDR3 is CAISNRGGETQYF. CDR3 DNA sequence: TGTGCCATCAGTAACAGGGGCGGTGAGACCCAGTACTTC.

The chain recombines TRBV30 with TRBJ1-4; 8 nucleotides align to TRBD1. CDR1 is GTSNPN, CDR2 SVGIG, per germline (reference sequence). This CDR3 is 15 amino acids long. Germline trimming cut 0 bases from V and 5 bases from J; bases unmatched to any gene: 5. The chain's CDR3 is CAWSVPGQGNEKLFF. The CDR3 DNA is TGTGCCTGGAGTGTACCTGGACAGGGAAATGAAAAACTGTTTTTT.

V and J are TRBV4-1 and TRBJ2-1, with TRBD2 identical over 16 bases. The J segment lost 5 bases and the V segment lost 1 base, leaving 5 bases of the junction unmatched. This CDR3 comprises 18 residues. Germline V lookup: CDR1 MGHRA, CDR2 YSYEKL. The CDR3 region is CASSQAGTSGRVHNEQFF. CDR3 nucleotide sequence: TGCGCCAGCAGCCAAGCCGGGACTAGCGGGAGGGTACACAATGAGCAGTTCTTC.

The chain has TRBV2 and TRBJ1-2; the match to TRBD1 covers 7 bases. Germline CDR1 SNHLY, CDR2 FYNNEI. CDR3 length equals 14 residues. V trimming: 10 bases; J trimming: 8 bases; junction bases outside the gene matches: 16. The CDR3 coding sequence is TGTGCCAACGACCTCGGGCAGGGGGTGCGGGGCTACACCTTC. Translated, it gives CANDLGQGVRGYTF.

This clone was seen just once. The germline gene is not matched at one end of the junction; a read error may be the cause. The chain couples TRBV6-5 to TRBJ2-2, with 10 positions matching TRBD2. Per germline, CDR1 MNHEY and CDR2 SVGAGI. The length of the CDR3 is 16 residues. CDR3 DNA: TGTGCCAGCAGATACTCCACTAGCGGGACGGCCGGGGAGCTGTTTTTT. Its protein is CASRYSTSGTAGELFF.

The chain carries TRBV27 and TRBJ2-6; tentative D call: TRBD2 (6 bases). Germline assignment: CDR1 MNHEY and CDR2 SMNVEV (reference sequence). The CDR3 is 17 amino acids. Trimming left V 5 bases short and J 0 bases short, with 14 bases between. This chain's CDR3 is CASSPGTWTSGANVLTF. The CDR3 DNA reads as TGTGCCAGCAGTCCCGGGACTTGGACCTCTGGGGCCAACGTCCTGACTTTC. The whole variable domain, remainder taken from reference TRBV27 and TRBJ2-6, is EAQVTQNPRYLITVTGKKLTVTCSQNMNHEYMSWYRQDPGLGLRQIYYSMNVEVTDKGDVPEGYKVSRKEKRNFPLILESPSPNQTSLYFCASSPGTWTSGANVLTFGAGSRLTVL.

The chain recombines TRBV19 with TRBJ2-3; the D call may be TRBD1 or TRBD2 (5 bases each). The CDR3 totals 14 residues. CDR1 LNHDA and CDR2 SQIVND come from the germline V gene (reference sequence). V lost 6 bases and J 2 bases, leaving 12 bases between the germline ends. CDR3 protein: CASSGTAFTDTQYF. For the CDR3, the DNA is TGTGCCAGTAGCGGGACCGCGTTCACAGATACGCAGTATTTT.

The chain joins TRBV5-1 to TRBJ2-7; 11 bases are a match to TRBD2. Germline values: CDR1 SGHRS, CDR2 YFSETQ. Germline trimming cut 1 base from V and 2 bases from J; bases unmatched to any gene: 8. The CDR3 is 17 residues long. The CDR3 sequence is CASSLPLLAGETYEQYF. The CDR3 bases are TGCGCCAGCAGCTTGCCCTTACTAGCGGGGGAAACCTACGAGCAGTACTTC.

The chain links TRBV18 to TRBJ2-1; TRBD1 might be the D (6 bases). Deletions cut 3 bases from V and 3 bases from J, with 12 bases between. The CDR3 runs 15 residues. Germline V CDR1 and CDR2: KGHSH, LQKENI. CDR3 residues: CASSPSWGLYNEQFF. For the CDR3, the DNA is TGTGCCAGCTCACCTAGTTGGGGGCTCTACAATGAGCAGTTCTTC.